The rows below give T cell receptor beta chains drawn from one sample of a study of blood T cell repertoires in COVID-19. Here immunoSEQ multiplex PCR was the method, and the copy in TCRdb shows in-frame clones only, minus some. The top ten hold roughly 4.5% of the sample, which has about 160,000 clones, 75% to 90% seen once. Sample: PBMCs or T cells enriched from blood (not recorded which). Receptor source: a woman aged 50 to 60 who had recovered from COVID-19. CDR3s include the opening cysteine and the closing phenylalanine or tryptophan. A D gene is named only where the DNA matches it firmly. For some rows the clone size is stated as once, few or many, or as a class when expanded; others skip it.

j_gene	v_gene	abundance	d_gene	CDR3nt	CDR3aa
TRBJ1-2	TRBV5-1	NA	NA	TGCGCCAGCAGCGCCTTCCAGGGAGGTAGAAACTATGGCTACACCTTC	CASSAFQGGRNYGYTF
TRBJ1-1	TRBV20-1	NA	NA	TGCAGTGCTCACACAGGGACTGAAGCTTTCTTT	CSAHTGTEAFF
TRBJ2-5	TRBV11-2	few	TRBD2	TGTGCCAGCAGCTTAGATCCTGGCAGCGGGGTGACCCAGTACTTC	CASSLDPGSGVTQYF
TRBJ1-2	TRBV2	NA	NA	TGTGCCAGCAGTGCCTCAGGTGCGGGGAATGGCTACACCTTC	CASSASGAGNGYTF
TRBJ1-3	TRBV11-2	NA	NA	TGTGCCAGCAGCTCGAGCCGGGCCCCGGGGGGAAACACCATATATTTT	CASSSSRAPGGNTIYF
TRBJ2-3	TRBV5-1	NA	NA	TGCGCCAGCAGTCAGAGAGCGGGAGATACGCAGTATTTT	CASSQRAGDTQYF
TRBJ1-1	TRBV10-3	NA	NA	TGTGCCATCAGAATGGACAGAGATAACACTGAAGCTTTCTTT	CAIRMDRDNTEAFF
TRBJ1-5	TRBV28	NA	NA	TGTGCCAGCAGTTTAAGAGGGATATCCAATCAGCCCCAGCATTTT	CASSLRGISNQPQHF
TRBJ1-1	TRBV7-3	NA	NA	TGTGCCAGCAGCCCTATTAGGGGGGGTGAAGCTTTCTTT	CASSPIRGGEAFF
TRBJ1-3	TRBV4-2	NA	NA	TGTGCCAGCAGCCAAGCTCAGGGGATCTCTGGAAACACCATATATTTT	CASSQAQGISGNTIYF
TRBJ1-6	TRBV11-2	few	NA	TGTGCCAGCCGTTGGATAGGGGGAGATAATTCACCCCTCCACTTT	CASRWIGGDNSPLHF
TRBJ2-1	TRBV30	NA	TRBD2	TGTGCCTGGAGTCGACTAGCGGGAACCTACAATGAGCAGTTCTTC	CAWSRLAGTYNEQFF
TRBJ2-2	TRBV25-1	NA	TRBD1	TGTGCCAGCAGCGACAGGGGAAAAGGGACCGGGGAGCTGTTTTTT	CASSDRGKGTGELFF
TRBJ1-4	TRBV13	NA	NA	TGTGCCAGCAGCTTATCGGGGGATTATAATGAAAAACTGTTTTTT	CASSLSGDYNEKLFF
TRBJ1-4	TRBV10-2	NA	TRBD1	TGCGCCAGCAGAGAGACAGGGGTTACCGAAAAACTGTTTTTT	CASRETGVTEKLFF
TRBJ2-1	TRBV23-1	NA	TRBD2	TGCGCCAGCAGTCTCGGGACTAGCGGGGTTAGCTCCTACAATGAGCAGTTCTTC	CASSLGTSGVSSYNEQFF
TRBJ1-1	TRBV2	NA	TRBD1	TGTGCCAGCAGTGAACTTGGACAGGGCAACACTGAAGCTTTCTTT	CASSELGQGNTEAFF
TRBJ1-4	TRBV18	NA	NA	TGTGCCAGCTCAACGGGACAACGTGAAAAACTGTTTTTT	CASSTGQREKLFF
TRBJ1-5	TRBV9	NA	NA	TGTGCCAGCAGCGGGGGAGATCTTCAGCCCCAGCATTTT	CASSGGDLQPQHF
TRBJ2-3	TRBV6-5	once	NA	TGTGCCAGCGCTCGGCCTAGTCGCACAGATACGCAGTATTTT	CASARPSRTDTQYF
TRBJ1-1	TRBV29-1	NA	NA	TGCAGCGCCCGAGGGCAGAACACTGAAGCTTTCTTT	CSARGQNTEAFF
TRBJ1-3	TRBV4-1	NA	TRBD1	TGCGCCAGCAGCTCCGACAGGGCGAGTGGAAACACCATATATTTT	CASSSDRASGNTIYF
TRBJ2-5	TRBV12-3/TRBV12-4	NA	NA	TGTGCCAGCAGTTTAGTCGGAGAGACCCAGTACTTC	CASSLVGETQYF
TRBJ1-6	TRBV7-9	NA	NA	TGTGCCAGCACCGAGGGCGGGAGCTCCTATAATTCACCCCTCCACTTT	CASTEGGSSYNSPLHF
TRBJ1-4	TRBV7-9	few	NA	TGTGCCAGCAGCTCGTACCGGGACACCGAAAAACTGTTTTTT	CASSSYRDTEKLFF
TRBJ1-2	TRBV6-5	NA	NA	TGTGCCAGCAGTTCGATTCTGGGGGGTCGGGGCTACACCTTC	CASSSILGGRGYTF
TRBJ1-2	TRBV19	NA	NA	TGTGCCAGTAGCCTGCCCAGGGAAGACTATGGCTACACCTTC	CASSLPREDYGYTF
TRBJ1-5	TRBV25-1	NA	NA	TGTGCCAGCGGGGAGGGCGATACTTATCAGCCCCAGCATTTT	CASGEGDTYQPQHF
TRBJ1-1	TRBV18	NA	NA	TGTGCCAGCTCACCGGGAATTGACAGTGAAGCTTTCTTT	CASSPGIDSEAFF
TRBJ1-1	TRBV5-8	NA	TRBD1	TGTGCCAGCAGCCTCGGACAGGGAAGGACTGAAGCTTTCTTT	CASSLGQGRTEAFF
TRBJ1-2	TRBV7-2	NA	NA	TGTGCCAGCAGCCTTACGTGGGCCGACTATGGCTACACCTTC	CASSLTWADYGYTF
TRBJ1-1	TRBV11-2	NA	NA	TGTGCCAGCAGCTTCCAGTACACTGAAGCTTTCTTT	CASSFQYTEAFF
TRBJ1-6	TRBV7-2	once	NA	TGTGCCAGCAGCTCTCGTCATGTAGCTTATAATTCACCCCTCCACTTT	CASSSRHVAYNSPLHF
TRBJ1-1	TRBV28	NA	TRBD1	TGTGCCAGCAGGACAGGGATCCCTGAAGCTTTCTTT	CASRTGIPEAFF
TRBJ1-2	TRBV5-1	NA	NA	TGCGCCAGCAGCTTGTGGCATGAAGGGGGTTCTTTTGGCTACACCTTC	CASSLWHEGGSFGYTF
TRBJ2-2	TRBV19	NA	NA	TGTGCCACTCGCGGCCCGAACACCGGGGAGCTGTTTTTT	CATRGPNTGELFF
TRBJ1-6	TRBV2	many	NA	TGTGCCAGCAGTGAAGTTCAGGGGTCCTATAATTCACCCCTCCACTTT	CASSEVQGSYNSPLHF
TRBJ1-5	TRBV30	NA	TRBD1	TGTGCCTGGGACAGGGGGCCTTATAGCAATCAGCCCCAGCATTTT	CAWDRGPYSNQPQHF
TRBJ2-1	TRBV5-4	NA	TRBD2	TGTGCCAGCAGCTTGGTTCGACTAGCGGGAGGGCCGGGCCACAATGAGCAGTTCTTC	CASSLVRLAGGPGHNEQFF
TRBJ1-6	TRBV2	NA	NA	TGTGCCAGCAGTGAAACCGGGGTGGATTCACCCCTCCACTTT	CASSETGVDSPLHF
TRBJ1-1	TRBV6-1	NA	NA	TGTGCCAGCAGTGACCGAAGGGGTGGCACTGAAGCTTTCTTT	CASSDRRGGTEAFF
TRBJ1-4	TRBV7-9	NA	TRBD1	TGTGCCAGCAGCTTATATGGGACAGGGGGTAAGCGGCTCGGTGAAAAACTGTTTTTT	CASSLYGTGGKRLGEKLFF
TRBJ1-4	TRBV5-5	NA	TRBD1	TGTGCCAGCAGACCGGACAGGGTCGGTGGAGGAAAACTGTTTTTT	CASRPDRVGGGKLFF